This T cell receptor beta chain is from a study of blood T cell repertoires in COVID-19. Study background: Some COVID-19 samples were acute and others convalescent; all came from the United States, Italy and Spain.

Exposed study participants had met a COVID-19 case within 2 weeks before entry. This CDR3 has 15 residues. From germline, CDR1 is SGHVS and CDR2 FQNEAQ. V was clipped by 1 base and J by 3 bases, with 13 bases between them. Data came from immunoSEQ multiplex PCR; TCRdb stores just in-frame clones and leaves some out. The sample lists 350,000 or so clones; about nine tenths were seen once. The sample consisted of PBMCs or T cells enriched from blood (not recorded which). This chain connects TRBV7-8 to TRBJ2-7; no reliable D call. The TCR was taken from a woman aged 25 to 39 who had been exposed to COVID-19. CDR3 nucleotide sequence: TGTGCCAGCAGCTTAGGTCGAGCCACAGTCTACGAGCAGTACTTC. Its translation: CASSLGRATVYEQYF.